The present T cell receptor beta chain was sequenced within a study of blood T cell repertoires in COVID-19. Study context: Both acute and convalescent COVID-19 samples were obtained from the United States, Italy and Spain.

Those enrolled in Seattle joined during active infection and were followed longitudinally afterward. Repertoires were generated with immunoSEQ multiplex PCR, while TCRdb's copy carries only in-frame clones and drops some. The sample shows roughly 100,000 clones, roughly 90% of them seen only once. Per germline, CDR1 LGHDT and CDR2 YNNKEL (reference sequence). V dropped 4 bases and J dropped 3 bases, with 12 bases sitting between them. This CDR3 is built from 14 residues. This TCR was sampled from a woman aged 50 to 60 with COVID-19, enrolled during active disease. The source material was peripheral blood. The J gene is TRBJ1-2, the V gene TRBV3-1 (or the pseudogene TRBV3-2), with TRBD1 as a possible D gene (5 bases). The CDR3 DNA sequence: TGTGCCAGCAGCCGGAGAGACAGCCACTATGGCTACACCTTC. It specifies CASSRRDSHYGYTF.